This T cell receptor beta chain appears in the sequencing data of a study of T cell responses to AZD1222 COVID-19 vaccine. The wider study: Combined were second doses at about 4 or about 12 weeks.

The germline V gene has CDR1 SGDLS and CDR2 YYNGEE. The CDR3 spans 15 residues. Trimming cost V 0 bases and J 4 bases; bases outside gene matches: 5. This clone was detected once. Its antigen is as yet unknown. Study outcomes and limitations: A mostly white British donor set with more females was recruited, and clonal diversity was possibly underestimated.

Profiling relied on immunoSEQ multiplex PCR, and the TCRdb table lists in-frame clones only, not all of them. The data show more than 110,000 clones, about 94% seen once. This TCR came from an adult in good health. V and J are TRBV9 and TRBJ2-7; TRBD2 aligns across 9 bases. The sample here was peripheral blood, taken on day 0 of AZD1222 vaccination. The CDR3 sequence: CASSVGGAGGYEQYF. Written as DNA, the CDR3 is TGTGCCAGCAGCGTAGGGGGTGCGGGAGGGTACGAGCAGTACTTC.